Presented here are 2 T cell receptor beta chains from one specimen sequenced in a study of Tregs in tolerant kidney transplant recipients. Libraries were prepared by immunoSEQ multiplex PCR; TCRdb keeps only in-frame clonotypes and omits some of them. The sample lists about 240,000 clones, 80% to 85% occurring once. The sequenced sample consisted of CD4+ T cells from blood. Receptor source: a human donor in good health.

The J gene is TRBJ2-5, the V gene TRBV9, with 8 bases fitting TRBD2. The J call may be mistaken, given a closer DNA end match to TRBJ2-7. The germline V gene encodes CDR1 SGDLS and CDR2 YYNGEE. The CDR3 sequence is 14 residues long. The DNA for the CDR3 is TGTGCCAGCAGCGTAGATAGCGGGGTTTACGAGCAGTACTTC. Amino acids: CASSVDSGVYEQYF.

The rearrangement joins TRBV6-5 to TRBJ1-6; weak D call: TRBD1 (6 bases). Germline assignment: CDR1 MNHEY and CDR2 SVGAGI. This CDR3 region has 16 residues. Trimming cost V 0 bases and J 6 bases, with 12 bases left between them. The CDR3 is CASSYSTGTSNSPLHF. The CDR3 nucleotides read TGTGCCAGCAGTTACTCTACCGGGACATCTAATTCACCCCTCCACTTT.